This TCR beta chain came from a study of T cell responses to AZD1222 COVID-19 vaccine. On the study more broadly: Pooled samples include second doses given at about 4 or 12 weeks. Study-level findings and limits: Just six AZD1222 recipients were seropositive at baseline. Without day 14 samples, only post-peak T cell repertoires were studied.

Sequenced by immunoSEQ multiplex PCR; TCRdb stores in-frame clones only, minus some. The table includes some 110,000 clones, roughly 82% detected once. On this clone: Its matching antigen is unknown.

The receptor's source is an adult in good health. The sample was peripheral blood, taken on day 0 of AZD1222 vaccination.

For the CDR3, the DNA is TGCGCCAGCAGCTTGAACCCCATGAACACTGAAGCTTTCTTT. The encoded protein is CASSLNPMNTEAFF. J is TRBJ1-1 and V is TRBV5-1; no clear D. Germline lookup yields CDR1 SGHRS and CDR2 YFSETQ. The CDR3 runs 14 residues. The V gene lost 1 base and the J gene lost 0 bases, with 7 bases spanning the gap.